A single sample is the source of the 31 T cell receptor beta chains below, sequenced in a study of beta chain features in type 1 diabetes. Study-wide results and caveats: For Type 1 diabetes patients, all four CD4+ subsets carried TCRB CDR3s that were moderately but significantly shorter.

These receptors are not linked to any known antigen. All of the isolated RNA was reverse transcribed, so expressed TCRB transcripts were sequenced. Sequencing used immunoSEQ multiplex PCR; TCRdb keeps in-frame clones, though not all of them. The sample contains 93,000 or so clones, under 30% of which appear only once. Material for sequencing was central memory CD4+ T cells from blood. Receptors were obtained from a young woman with type 1 diabetes.

The rearrangement links TRBV7-2 to TRBJ2-3, with TRBD2 matching 9 bases. J lost 4 bases, V lost 4 bases, and 6 bases had no gene match. There are 15 residues in the CDR3. Germline V lookup: CDR1 SGHTA, CDR2 FQGNSA. The CDR3 loop is CASSSGTSKADTQYF. The CDR3 DNA follows: TGTGCCAGCAGCTCCGGGACTAGCAAAGCAGATACGCAGTATTTT.

Only a few counts were recorded for this clone. The chain has TRBV19 and TRBJ1-4; no reliable D call. The V gene lost 4 bases and the J gene lost 6 bases, with 15 bases spanning the gap. The length of the CDR3 is 15 residues. Germline CDR1 and CDR2: LNHDA and SQIVND (reference sequence). The DNA of the CDR3 is TGTGCCAGTAGTACAAGACCTGGGCCTGATGAAAAACTGTTTTTT. Its protein is CASSTRPGPDEKLFF.

The rearrangement joins TRBV6-6 to TRBJ2-1; 10 bases match TRBD2. The J segment lost 8 bases and the V segment lost 8 bases, leaving 15 bases of the junction unmatched. The CDR3 is 16 residues long. Germline V gives CDR1 MNHNY, CDR2 SVGAGI (reference sequence). The CDR3 loop reads CASGQGASGSRDEQFF. In DNA, the CDR3 is TGTGCCAGCGGGCAAGGTGCTAGCGGGAGTAGGGATGAGCAGTTCTTC.

The chain links TRBV18 to TRBJ2-1; 9 nucleotides line up with TRBD1. V trimming: 0 bases; J trimming: 11 bases; junction bases outside the gene matches: 8. The CDR3 has 15 amino acids. CDR1 KGHSH and CDR2 LQKENI come from the germline V gene. Here the CDR3 DNA reads TGTGCCAGCTCACCACCGGGACAGGGAGCGTTCAAGCAGTTCTTC. Its protein product is CASSPPGQGAFKQFF.

The V call is TRBV4-1, the J call TRBJ2-5, with 11 bases identical to TRBD1. The trim removed 1 base at V and 5 bases at J, leaving 9 bases unmatched. From germline, CDR1 is MGHRA and CDR2 YSYEKL. This CDR3 spans 17 amino acids. CDR3 region: CASSQGGTGGRRETQYF. The CDR3 coding sequence is TGCGCCAGCAGCCAAGGGGGGACAGGGGGTAGGCGGGAGACCCAGTACTTC.

The chain employs TRBV7-2 and TRBJ2-3; 10 bases agree with TRBD2. Germline V CDR1 and CDR2: SGHTA, FQGNSA. The CDR3 covers 18 residues. The ends lost 1 base at V and 1 base at J; junction bases unmatched: 8. The CDR3 nucleotides are TGTGCCAGCAGCTTAGTGGCTAGCGGGAGAGGAGGCACAGATACGCAGTATTTT. Translated: CASSLVASGRGGTDTQYF.

The chain combines TRBV9 with TRBJ2-2; the D is unclear. V dropped 4 bases and J dropped 2 bases, with 3 bases sitting between them. The length of the CDR3 is 12 residues. Germline loops: CDR1 SGDLS, CDR2 YYNGEE. CDR3 in amino acids: CASSLNTGELFF. CDR3 in DNA: TGTGCCAGCAGCCTCAACACCGGGGAGCTGTTTTTT.

This clone was found a few times. This chain uses TRBV11-3 with TRBJ2-1; maybe TRBD2 (5 bases). Between the trimmed V and J ends, which lost 6 bases and 7 bases, there was a span of 7 bases. CDR3 size: 11 residues. In germline, CDR1 is SGHNT, CDR2 YENEEA. This chain's CDR3 is CASRLVNEQFF. The CDR3 bases are TGTGCCAGCAGACTAGTAAATGAGCAGTTCTTC.

The CDR3 region is CASYDRTDTQYF. As DNA, the CDR3 is TGTGCCAGCTATGACAGGACAGATACGCAGTATTTT. The chain is built from TRBV19 and TRBJ2-3; tentative D call: TRBD1 (6 bases). Germline values: CDR1 LNHDA, CDR2 SQIVND (reference sequence). V shed 9 bases and J shed 3 bases, with 10 bases lying between them. The length of the CDR3 is 12 residues.

The chain has TRBV7-9 and TRBJ1-5; D ambiguous. The CDR3 has 13 amino acids. V lost 1 base, J lost 6 bases, and 7 bases lay in between. Germline V CDR1 and CDR2: SEHNR, FQNEAQ (reference sequence). The CDR3 bases are TGTGCCAGCAGCTTAGAAGCTGCTCAGCCCCAGCATTTT. Encoded protein: CASSLEAAQPQHF.

V is TRBV9 and J is TRBJ1-2; D may be TRBD1 (6 bases). V was trimmed by 3 bases and J by 8 bases, leaving 26 bases between them. Germline V gene lookup returns CDR1 SGDLS and CDR2 YYNGEE. The CDR3 totals 17 residues. This chain's CDR3 is CASSGRQARKSHSGYTF. CDR3 nucleotide sequence: TGTGCCAGCAGCGGACGACAGGCCCGCAAGTCCCACTCCGGCTACACCTTC. The full variable domain, completed using reference TRBV9 and TRBJ1-2, is DSGVTQTPKHLITATGQRVTLRCSPRSGDLSVYWYQQSLDQGLQFLIQYYNGEERAKGNILERFSAQQFPDLHSELNLSSLELGDSALYFCASSGRQARKSHSGYTFGSGTRLTVV.

The chain uses TRBV6-1 and TRBJ2-1; 10 positions agree with TRBD2. Trimming at V came to 9 bases and at J to 8 bases, leaving 13 bases not matched to a gene. Germline CDR1 MNHNS, CDR2 SASEGT. The length of the CDR3 is 15 residues. CDR3 nucleotide sequence: TGTGCCAGTGATGCAAAAGCGGGAGGGCCATATGAGCAGTTCTTC. Amino acids: CASDAKAGGPYEQFF.

The chain has TRBV7-2 and TRBJ2-1; 10 nucleotides match TRBD2. CDR3 length: 18 residues. V dropped 3 bases and J dropped 0; count of bases not matched to a gene: 8. CDR1 and CDR2 from the germline V gene are SGHTA and FQGNSA. CDR3 coding DNA: TGTGCCAGCAGCTTCCGTAGGACTAGCGGACCCTCCTACAATGAGCAGTTCTTC. Residues: CASSFRRTSGPSYNEQFF. The full variable domain, completed using reference TRBV7-2 and TRBJ2-1, is GAGVSQSPSNKVTEKGKDVELRCDPISGHTALYWYRQSLGQGLEFLIYFQGNSAPDKSGLPSDRFSAERTGGSVSTLTIQRTQQEDSAVYLCASSFRRTSGPSYNEQFFGPGTRLTVL.

This clone was observed a handful of times. The CDR3 bases are TGTGCCTGGAGCCGGCGACTAGCGGGAGTTGAGACCCAGTACTTC. Translated: CAWSRRLAGVETQYF. The rearrangement uses TRBV30 and TRBJ2-5; 12 bases line up with TRBD2. CDR1 and CDR2 from the germline V gene are GTSNPN and SVGIG (reference sequence). This CDR3 contains 15 residues. The ends lost 3 bases at V and 5 bases at J; junction bases unmatched: 7.

Many counts were recorded for this clone. The identical CDR3 is also encoded by other nucleotide sequences in the sample. The gene calls are TRBV2 and TRBJ1-2, with D uncertain. The CDR3 has 12 amino acids. Germline lookup yields CDR1 SNHLY and CDR2 FYNNEI. With 2 bases removed from V and 2 bases from J, the gap between germline ends came to 3 bases. CDR3 in DNA: TGTGCCAGCAGTGAACAAAACTATGGCTACACCTTC. Protein: CASSEQNYGYTF.

The J gene is TRBJ1-3, the V gene TRBV30; TRBD1 agrees at 9 bases. This CDR3 has 13 residues. Germline loops: CDR1 GTSNPN, CDR2 SVGIG (reference sequence). V lost 7 bases to trimming and J lost 4 bases; unmatched junction nucleotides: 5. The CDR3 sequence is CASTGTGGNTIYF. As DNA, the CDR3 is TGTGCCTCGACCGGGACAGGGGGAAACACCATATATTTT.

The chain is built from TRBV5-6 and TRBJ1-1; D is possibly TRBD1 (5 bases). This CDR3 region has 14 residues. V lost 4 bases and J 4 bases, leaving 14 bases between the germline ends. Germline lookup yields CDR1 SGHDT and CDR2 YYEEEE. CDR3 coding DNA: TGTGCCAGCAGCCCTGCTGACAGTGGCACTGAAGCTTTCTTT. As protein: CASSPADSGTEAFF.

This clone was seen only a few times. The CDR3: CASSEGTPGTEAFF. The CDR3 nucleotides read TGTGCCAGCAGTGAAGGCACCCCGGGCACTGAAGCTTTCTTT. J is TRBJ1-1 and V is TRBV6-1; no firm D call. The CDR3 is 14 amino acids. Germline V lookup: CDR1 MNHNS, CDR2 SASEGT. Between the trimmed V and J ends, which lost 1 base and 4 bases, there was a span of 10 bases.

The chain links TRBV6-5 to TRBJ1-3, with 7 bases matching TRBD1. Looked up from germline, CDR1 is MNHEY and CDR2 is SVGAGI. The CDR3 loop spans 16 amino acids. The V and J ends lost 2 bases and 0 bases, in that order; junction bases with no gene match: 4. The CDR3 DNA follows: TGTGCCAGCAGTTACGGGGACAGTTCCTCTGGAAACACCATATATTTT. This sequence encodes CASSYGDSSSGNTIYF.

The chain is built from TRBV4-3 and TRBJ1-1; a weak D match, TRBD1 (5 bases). Germline V gene data show CDR1 as LGHNA and CDR2 as YSLEER. The CDR3 is 15 residues long. The V gene lost 1 base and the J gene lost 4 bases, with 13 bases spanning the gap. This CDR3 reads CASSQGGGRSTEAFF. The CDR3 DNA follows: TGCGCCAGCAGCCAAGGGGGGGGGAGGAGCACTGAAGCTTTCTTT.

This chain links TRBV5-1 with TRBJ2-2; D is ambiguous. V was cut by 4 bases and J by 3 bases, with 10 bases left in between. Germline V lookup: CDR1 SGHRS, CDR2 YFSETQ. The CDR3 spans 14 residues. CDR3 amino acids: CASSEQLHTGELFF. CDR3 in DNA: TGCGCCAGCAGCGAACAGCTGCACACCGGGGAGCTGTTTTTT.

There are a few counts of this clone. The rearrangement joins TRBV11-2 to TRBJ2-3; 14 nucleotides match TRBD2. Per germline, CDR1 SGHAT and CDR2 FQNNGV. This CDR3 has 15 residues. Trimming at V came to 6 bases and at J to 5 bases, leaving 4 bases not matched to a gene. DNA for the CDR3: TGTGCCAGCAGTTGGACTAGCGGGGGGAGAGATACGCAGTATTTT. Encoded protein: CASSWTSGGRDTQYF.

The rearrangement uses TRBV7-9 and TRBJ1-2; possible D gene TRBD1, 6 bases. CDR3 length equals 14 residues. Trimming removed 1 base at V and 12 bases at J, with 18 bases between. Germline V CDR1 and CDR2: SEHNR, FQNEAQ (reference sequence). The CDR3 sequence: CASSLDSPDRSNTF. Written as DNA, the CDR3 is TGTGCCAGCAGCTTAGATTCCCCCGACAGGTCGAACACCTTC.

This clone was recorded a few times. J is TRBJ1-1 and V is TRBV5-5; 11 nucleotides agree with TRBD1. V shed 0 bases, J shed 8 bases, and the junction held 6 bases outside the gene matches. There are 15 residues in the CDR3. CDR1 is SGHKS and CDR2 is YYEKEE in the germline V gene (reference sequence). This chain's CDR3 is CASSLADRGRGEAFF. The CDR3 region has the DNA TGTGCCAGCAGCTTGGCGGACAGGGGGCGAGGAGAAGCTTTCTTT. The full variable domain, rest sourced from reference TRBV5-5 and TRBJ1-1, is DAGVTQSPTHLIKTRGQQVTLRCSPISGHKSVSWYQQVLGQGPQFIFQYYEKEERGRGNFPDRFSARQFPNYSSELNVNALLLGDSALYLCASSLADRGRGEAFFGQGTRLTVV.

The chain is built from TRBV11-2 and TRBJ1-2, with D perhaps TRBD1 (5 bases). Trimming pared 2 bases from V and 10 bases from J, leaving 14 bases between. The germline CDR1 and CDR2 sequences are SGHAT and FQNNGV. The CDR3 contains 13 residues. This CDR3 is CASSLPGQLTYTF. The CDR3 DNA reads as TGTGCCAGCAGCTTACCAGGGCAATTAACCTACACCTTC.

This clone appeared a few times. This sequence joins TRBV4-1 and TRBJ2-2; 7 nucleotides align to TRBD1. The CDR3 covers 16 residues. Germline CDR1 is MGHRA and CDR2 is YSYEKL. The J segment lost 1 base and the V segment lost 2 bases, leaving 4 bases of the junction unmatched. CDR3 sequence reads: CASSQSGTVNTGELFF. CDR3 bases: TGCGCCAGCAGCCAATCCGGGACAGTGAACACCGGGGAGCTGTTTTTT.

The DNA of the CDR3 is TGCAGCGCGAGGGCAGGTGTTGGGACAGATACGCAGTATTTT. Translated, it gives CSARAGVGTDTQYF. V and J are TRBV29-1 and TRBJ2-3; tentative D call: TRBD2 (5 bases). The CDR3 is 14 amino acids. The germline CDR1 and CDR2 sequences are SQVTM and ANQGSEA. Trimming cost V 7 bases and J 3 bases, with 17 bases left between them.

The chain uses TRBV5-1 and TRBJ1-4; the match to TRBD1 covers 9 bases. The trim removed 3 bases at V and 8 bases at J, leaving 11 bases unmatched. In germline, CDR1 is SGHRS, CDR2 YFSETQ. The CDR3 is made up of 16 amino acids. CDR3: CASSSQTGTGLEKLFF. CDR3 DNA: TGCGCCAGCAGCTCCCAAACCGGGACAGGGCTCGAAAAACTGTTTTTT.

The sample holds a few counts of this clone. V gene TRBV9 combines with J gene TRBJ2-1; D gene uncertain. V shed 0 bases and J shed 4 bases, with 5 bases lying between them. Germline V gene data show CDR1 as SGDLS and CDR2 as YYNGEE. This CDR3 contains 13 residues. DNA of the CDR3: TGTGCCAGCAGCGTAGCGGAGTACAATGAGCAGTTCTTC. Protein product: CASSVAEYNEQFF.

The CDR3 nucleotides read TGTGCCAGTAGGACAGGGGACAATCAGCCCCAGCATTTT. It translates to CASRTGDNQPQHF. The rearrangement uses TRBV19 and TRBJ1-5; TRBD1 agrees at 8 bases. There are 13 residues in the CDR3. In germline, CDR1 is LNHDA, CDR2 SQIVND (reference sequence). The ends lost 6 bases at V and 3 bases at J; junction bases unmatched: 1.

This chain connects TRBV5-1 to TRBJ2-7, with TRBD2 matching over 9 bases. The germline CDR1 and CDR2 sequences are SGHRS and YFSETQ. The CDR3 spans 15 residues. Trimming removed 4 bases from V and 1 base from J; junction bases left unmatched: 6. The DNA for the CDR3 is TGCGCCAGCAGCCCGGACACTAGCGGGTCCTACGAGCAGTACTTC. It specifies CASSPDTSGSYEQYF.